This entry is about one T cell receptor beta chain. Its recognized antigen is unknown. Base-call qualities are not available, and no considerably larger clone is one nucleotide away. One collaborating source in Seattle enrolled patients during active infection and followed them longitudinally through the course of disease. Whole blood was collected in K2EDTA tubes by collaborating institutions according to the institutions' own protocols. For TCRbeta analysis, collaborators shipped samples in one of three forms: frozen whole blood, isolated PBMCs, or DNA extracted from either of those sample types. The data derive from a study of blood T cell repertoires in COVID-19 (dated by TCRdb to the early 2020s). For context, the study as a whole: Samples covering the acute and convalescent phases of COVID-19 were provided by collaborators in the United States, Italy and Spain. The material from the prospective study consisted of cDNA or gDNA derived from T cells, B-cell-depleted T cells, or PBMCs. Deeply sampled blood TCRbeta repertoires from subjects exposed to, actively infected with, or recovered from COVID-19 were included in the dataset. The repertoires were released in a freely available public database intended as a resource for research on the immune response to SARS-CoV-2. The samples were drawn from the first 160 participants of the ongoing ImmuneRACE study and from 1,254 subjects provided by 6 global collaborators. HLA class I and class II types, where available, came from metadata supplied by the sample provider rather than from assay-based typing. A de-identified subject ID, COVID-19 status, age in years and sex were almost always included in the sample metadata.

The germline V gene provides CDR1 SGDLS and CDR2 YYNGEE. The germline V and J ends show losses of 0 bases and 8 bases respectively, and no gene match explains 16 bases of the junction. Including cysteine and phenylalanine, the CDR3 has 17 amino acids. Just the 51-base CDR3 DNA is kept, in frame starting at base 1. Points the paper makes about the study in general: The amount of clinical and demographic metadata varied by source and participant and was provided uncurated.

TCRbeta CDR3 regions were amplified from genomic DNA by means of the immunoSEQ Assay, a bias-controlled multiplex PCR. Per the source publication's procedure: Within the assay, amplification of reference gene primers was used to estimate how many nucleated cells each sample contained. To quantify the absolute abundance of each unique TCRbeta CDR3 rearrangement, sequence reads were collapsed and filtered. Productive Simpson clonality was computed per sample as the square root of Simpson's diversity index over productive rearrangements. TCRdb retrieved this table from immuneACCESS and kept in-frame rearrangements only. Not all clones are present; in checked studies, unresolved V genes account for under half, and no reason is known for the remainder. The V and J calls and clone size come from that table; D and trimming were worked out from the DNA. The sample profile shows about 180,000 clones; around 90% of them were found once. Of the sample, approximately 0.62% falls within the top ten clones.

This sequence was found in a man aged 55 to 70 with COVID-19, enrolled during active disease. The rearranged segments are TRBV9 and TRBJ1-1; 7 bases in between match TRBD1. Sequenced: peripheral blood. The CDR3: CASSVVGGSGPVAEAFF. The sequenced DNA is TGTGCCAGCAGCGTAGTAGGGGGCTCGGGTCCGGTCGCGGAAGCTTTCTTT. The full variable domain, with segments outside the CDR3 supplied by the reference TRBV9 and TRBJ1-1 proteins, appears as DSGVTQTPKHLITATGQRVTLRCSPRSGDLSVYWYQQSLDQGLQFLIQYYNGEERAKGNILERFSAQQFPDLHSELNLSSLELGDSALYFCASSVVGGSGPVAEAFFGQGTRLTVV.